The rows below give T cell receptor beta chains drawn from one sample of a study of vaccination effects on CD4 cells after COVID-19. These receptors' targets are unknown. TCRdb's table, derived via immunoSEQ multiplex PCR, lists solely in-frame clones and lacks some. The table includes tens of thousands of clones, about two thirds detected once. The starting material was CD4+ T cells from PBMCs cultured with HCoV-229E spike peptides, obtained before COVID-19 vaccination. These TCRs come from a human donor who received a COVID-19 vaccine. Both conserved end residues are part of each CDR3. Each record gives: D gene, V gene, J gene, clone size, CDR3 protein, CDR3 DNA. A D gene is named only where the DNA matches it firmly. Clone sizes are given selectively: once, few, many, or a class where the clone is expanded.

-	TRBV5-8	TRBJ2-3	once	CASSLARGGTDTQYF	TGTGCCAGCAGCTTAGCAAGGGGAGGCACAGATACGCAGTATTTT
-	TRBV12-3/TRBV12-4	TRBJ2-1	-	CASSVLTYNEQFF	TGTGCCAGCAGTGTACTCACCTACAATGAGCAGTTCTTC
-	TRBV3-1/TRBV3-2	TRBJ1-5	-	CASSPGTGNQPQHF	TGTGCCAGCAGCCCCGGGACGGGGAATCAGCCCCAGCATTTT
TRBD2	TRBV3-1/TRBV3-2	TRBJ2-5	-	CASSQGIAGGQETQYF	TGTGCCAGCAGCCAAGGTATAGCGGGAGGCCAAGAGACCCAGTACTTC
TRBD1	TRBV6-1	TRBJ1-4	-	CASSEPGGGEKLFF	TGTGCCAGCAGTGAACCAGGGGGAGGTGAAAAACTGTTTTTT
-	TRBV7-9	TRBJ2-3	-	CASSSGSSTDTQYF	TGTGCCAGCAGCTCAGGATCTAGCACAGATACGCAGTATTTT
-	TRBV27	TRBJ2-3	-	CASSLYAGESTDTQYF	TGTGCCAGCAGTTTATATGCCGGAGAAAGCACAGATACGCAGTATTTT
-	TRBV5-1	TRBJ1-3	-	CASSLGARNTIYF	TGCGCCAGCAGCTTAGGTGCCCGAAACACCATATATTTT
-	TRBV6-6	TRBJ1-2	-	CASSEGFGYTF	TGTGCCAGCAGCGAAGGGTTTGGCTACACCTTC
-	TRBV30	TRBJ1-3	-	CAWKVGLSGNTIYF	TGTGCCTGGAAAGTCGGGCTCTCTGGAAACACCATATATTTT
-	TRBV7-9	TRBJ1-5	-	CATKKGREPQHF	TGTGCCACGAAGAAGGGTCGGGAGCCCCAGCATTTT
TRBD2	TRBV7-2	TRBJ2-7	-	CASSLQTSGAYEQYF	TGTGCCAGCAGCTTACAGACTAGCGGGGCATACGAGCAGTACTTC
TRBD1	TRBV27	TRBJ1-3	-	CASSSGTGLREGGNTIYF	TGTGCCAGCAGTTCCGGGACAGGGCTAAGGGAGGGTGGAAACACCATATATTTT
TRBD1	TRBV5-1	TRBJ1-4	-	CASSPLQGATNEKLFF	TGCGCCAGCAGCCCGCTCCAGGGGGCAACTAATGAAAAACTGTTTTTT
TRBD2	TRBV6-5	TRBJ2-7	-	CASSYAQAGTGEQYF	TGTGCCAGCAGTTACGCCCAAGCGGGAACGGGAGAGCAGTACTTC
-	TRBV7-9	TRBJ2-5	once	CASSFGPGETQYF	TGTGCCAGCAGCTTCGGACCGGGAGAGACCCAGTACTTC
-	TRBV29-1	TRBJ2-1	-	CSVSRATAFGEQFF	TGCAGCGTTAGCAGGGCCACAGCCTTCGGTGAGCAGTTCTTC
-	TRBV9	TRBJ1-4	-	CASSVGQINEKLFF	TGTGCCAGCAGCGTAGGACAGATTAATGAAAAACTGTTTTTT
-	TRBV9	TRBJ2-3	-	CASSGRGEGTQYF	TGTGCCAGCAGCGGGCGGGGTGAAGGCACGCAGTATTTT
-	TRBV19	TRBJ1-4	-	CASSPQDRINEKLFF	TGTGCCAGTAGTCCTCAAGACAGGATAAATGAAAAACTGTTTTTT
-	TRBV4-1	TRBJ1-2	-	CASSQSNRRVGYTF	TGCGCCAGCAGCCAATCTAACAGAAGGGTTGGCTACACCTTC
TRBD1	TRBV6-5	TRBJ1-4	-	CASTPKGQGAEKLFF	TGTGCCAGCACCCCGAAGGGGCAGGGGGCGGAAAAACTGTTTTTT
TRBD1	TRBV27	TRBJ1-6	-	CASSLYSWVGTGGFSSYNSPLHF	TGTGCCAGCAGTTTATATAGCTGGGTGGGGACAGGGGGTTTTAGCTCCTATAATTCACCCCTCCACTTT
TRBD2	TRBV5-4	TRBJ2-1	-	CASSKAGTSGGRSYNEQFF	TGTGCCAGCAGCAAGGCCGGGACTAGCGGGGGAAGGTCCTACAATGAGCAGTTCTTC
-	TRBV2	TRBJ1-1	-	CASIREGIAEAFF	TGTGCCAGCATACGAGAAGGAATCGCTGAAGCTTTCTTT
TRBD1	TRBV6-2/TRBV6-3	TRBJ1-5	-	CASSYEQGATYSNQPQHF	TGTGCCAGCAGTTACGAGCAGGGGGCGACGTATAGCAATCAGCCCCAGCATTTT
-	TRBV7-2	TRBJ2-1	-	CASSPTGGAVAYNEQFF	TGTGCCAGCAGCCCCACTGGGGGTGCGGTGGCATACAATGAGCAGTTCTTC
-	TRBV11-2	TRBJ1-2	once	CASSSVIGRLANYGYTF	TGTGCCAGCAGTTCCGTAATAGGTCGTTTAGCTAACTATGGCTACACCTTC
-	TRBV19	TRBJ1-5	-	CASSVSGPQHF	TGTGCCAGTAGTGTGAGCGGGCCCCAGCATTTT
-	TRBV11-2	TRBJ1-6	-	CASSSVSSYNSPLHF	TGTGCCAGCAGCTCCGTGAGCTCCTATAATTCACCCCTCCACTTT
TRBD1	TRBV5-4	TRBJ1-4	-	CASSRNRDSNEKLFF	TGTGCCAGCAGCCGGAACCGGGACAGTAATGAAAAACTGTTTTTT
TRBD1	TRBV11-2	TRBJ2-7	few	CASSLDRNSGTGAYEQYF	TGTGCCAGCAGCTTAGATCGAAACTCCGGGACAGGGGCCTACGAGCAGTACTTC
-	TRBV18	TRBJ1-2	-	CASSPPNRERLDGYTF	TGTGCCAGCTCACCACCGAACAGGGAGCGCCTTGATGGCTACACCTTC
TRBD2	TRBV6-4	TRBJ2-2	-	CASRTSAGGLLHRGAVF	TGTGCCAGCAGAACCTCGGCGGGAGGGCTCTTACACCGGGGAGCTGTTTTT
-	TRBV12-3/TRBV12-4	TRBJ2-3	-	CASRPSRVDTQYF	TGTGCCAGCAGGCCCAGTCGGGTAGATACGCAGTATTTT
TRBD1	TRBV27	TRBJ1-1	once	CASSLTGGGAPSNTEAFF	TGTGCCAGCAGTTTAACTGGAGGGGGCGCCCCCTCTAACACTGAAGCTTTCTTT
TRBD2	TRBV11-3	TRBJ2-5	-	CASSVGLAGVKTQYF	TGTGCCAGCAGCGTCGGACTAGCGGGAGTAAAGACCCAGTACTTC
-	TRBV5-4	TRBJ1-4	-	CASSLDGPGGNEKLFF	TGTGCCAGCAGCTTGGACGGGCCGGGGGGAAATGAAAAACTGTTTTTT
-	TRBV11-3	TRBJ2-3	medium-sized	CASSKGPDTQYF	TGTGCCAGCAGCAAAGGTCCGGATACGCAGTATTTT
-	TRBV3-1/TRBV3-2	TRBJ1-4	-	CASSQDSVGQLFF	TGTGCCAGCAGCCAAGATAGCGTGGGACAACTGTTTTTT
-	TRBV13	TRBJ1-6	-	CASSRGWGATDSPLHF	TGTGCCAGCAGCCGAGGATGGGGGGCTACGGACTCACCCCTCCACTTT
-	TRBV6-5	TRBJ1-6	once	CASSSQGEQTPPLHF	TGTGCCAGCAGTTCCCAGGGAGAACAAACGCCACCCCTCCACTTT
TRBD2	TRBV5-1	TRBJ2-3	-	CASSPGLAGADTQYF	TGCGCCAGCAGCCCCGGACTAGCGGGAGCAGATACGCAGTATTTT
-	TRBV10-2	TRBJ2-1	-	CASRIDQDNEQFF	TGCGCCAGCAGAATAGACCAAGACAATGAGCAGTTCTTC
TRBD2	TRBV5-1	TRBJ2-5	-	CASSDPWREYRETQYF	TGCGCCAGCAGCGATCCCTGGCGGGAGTATAGAGAGACCCAGTACTTC
-	TRBV23-1	TRBJ1-1	-	CASSQELTGLRAEAFF	TGCGCCAGCAGTCAAGAATTAACAGGGCTTCGGGCTGAAGCTTTCTTT
-	TRBV15	TRBJ1-1	few	CATSPQGSGLGAFF	TGTGCCACCAGCCCACAGGGCTCGGGGCTAGGAGCTTTCTTT
-	TRBV6-5	TRBJ1-2	-	CATTGPKGYGYTF	TGTGCCACCACGGGGCCAAAAGGCTATGGCTACACCTTC
-	TRBV7-9	TRBJ2-7	-	CASSLEREKPYEQYF	TGTGCCAGCAGCTTAGAACGGGAGAAACCCTACGAGCAGTACTTC
TRBD1	TRBV5-1	TRBJ1-4	-	CASSPWDSPNEKLFF	TGCGCCAGCAGCCCTTGGGACAGTCCTAATGAAAAACTGTTTTTT
TRBD2	TRBV3-1/TRBV3-2	TRBJ2-3	-	CASSSFGLAGGRAGTDTQYF	TGTGCCAGCAGCTCCTTTGGACTAGCGGGGGGTAGGGCTGGCACAGATACGCAGTATTTT
TRBD1	TRBV7-2	TRBJ1-4	-	CASSLLSYRGHILNEKLFF	TGTGCCAGCAGCTTATTGTCGTACAGGGGGCATATTCTGAATGAAAAACTGTTTTTT
TRBD1	TRBV5-4	TRBJ2-7	-	CASRSGTGNTYEQYF	TGTGCCAGCAGGTCCGGGACAGGGAATACCTACGAGCAGTACTTC
-	TRBV6-5	TRBJ1-2	few	CASRQQGVNGYTF	TGTGCCAGCAGACAACAGGGCGTAAATGGCTACACCTTC
-	TRBV7-9	TRBJ1-4	-	CASSPLVGLGEKLFF	TGTGCCAGCAGCCCCCTGGTCGGGCTAGGAGAAAAACTGTTTTTT